The sample holds one count of the clone carrying this TCR beta chain. Its antigen is unidentified. The sample is drawn from a study of cytomegalovirus exposure and HLA in healthy donors. V dropped 3 bases and J dropped 1; count of bases not matched to a gene: 16. This CDR3 has 20 residues. Per the germline V gene, CDR1 is LNHNV and CDR2 is YYDKDF (reference sequence). Study observations and caveats: Later analysis identified a missense DCLRE1C variant that was linked to TCR beta V- and J-gene trimming.

PCR employed 60 Vbeta and 13 Jbeta primers. Sequenced by immunoSEQ multiplex PCR; TCRdb stores in-frame clones only, minus some. The sample has 180,000 or so clones; 78% are singletons. The origin of this receptor is a female donor in good health and CMV-seronegative. The sequenced sample was PBMCs. The rearrangement uses TRBV15 and TRBJ1-1, with 11 bases aligning to TRBD1. CDR3 nucleotides: TGTGCCACCAGCAGCATCACATCAGGGACAGGGGGGGGTTGGAACACTGAAGCTTTCTTT. Residues: CATSSITSGTGGGWNTEAFF. Based on the CDR3 plus reference TRBV15 and TRBJ1-1, the full variable domain is DAMVIQNPRYQVTQFGKPVTLSCSQTLNHNVMYWYQQKSSQAPKLLFHYYDKDFNNEADTPDNFQSRRPNTSFCFLDIRSPGLGDTAMYLCATSSITSGTGGGWNTEAFFGQGTRLTVV.